This T cell receptor beta chain came from a study of blood T cells in healthy people across ages. The second PCR ran roughly 7 to 12 cycles with a sample-barcoded 5' primer and J-beta primers. A single record per CDR3 protein comes from TCRdb applying MiXCR to the 5' RACE reads. The data contain about 1.6 million distinct CDR3 sequences, approximately 32% of them singletons. CDR1 and CDR2 from the germline V gene are MNHEY and SMNVEV (reference sequence). The CDR3 is 14 amino acids. Trimming cost V 3 bases and J 7 bases; bases outside gene matches: 7. Sequencing used blood. The sequence was obtained from a woman aged 25-40 years in good health. The chain is built from TRBV27 and TRBJ1-2, with 8 bases aligning to TRBD1. CDR3 amino acids: CASSFTGGDGGYTF. The CDR3 nucleotides read TGTGCCAGCAGTTTTACAGGGGGAGACGGTGGCTACACCTTC.